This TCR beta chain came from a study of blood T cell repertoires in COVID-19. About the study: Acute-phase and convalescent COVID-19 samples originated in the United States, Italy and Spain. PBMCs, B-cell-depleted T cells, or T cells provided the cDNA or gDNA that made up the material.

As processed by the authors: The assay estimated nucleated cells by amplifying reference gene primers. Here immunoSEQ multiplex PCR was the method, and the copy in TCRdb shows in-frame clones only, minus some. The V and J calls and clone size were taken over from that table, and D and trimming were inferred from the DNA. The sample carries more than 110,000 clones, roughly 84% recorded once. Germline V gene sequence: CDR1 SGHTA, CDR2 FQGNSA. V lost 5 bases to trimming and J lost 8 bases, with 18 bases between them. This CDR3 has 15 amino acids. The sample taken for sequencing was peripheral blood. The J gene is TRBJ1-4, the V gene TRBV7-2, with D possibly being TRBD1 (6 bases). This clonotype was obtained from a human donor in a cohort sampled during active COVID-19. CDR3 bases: TGTGCCAGCAGCCCCTCGGTGGGGGCGCACGAAAAACTGTTTTTT. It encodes CASSPSVGAHEKLFF.